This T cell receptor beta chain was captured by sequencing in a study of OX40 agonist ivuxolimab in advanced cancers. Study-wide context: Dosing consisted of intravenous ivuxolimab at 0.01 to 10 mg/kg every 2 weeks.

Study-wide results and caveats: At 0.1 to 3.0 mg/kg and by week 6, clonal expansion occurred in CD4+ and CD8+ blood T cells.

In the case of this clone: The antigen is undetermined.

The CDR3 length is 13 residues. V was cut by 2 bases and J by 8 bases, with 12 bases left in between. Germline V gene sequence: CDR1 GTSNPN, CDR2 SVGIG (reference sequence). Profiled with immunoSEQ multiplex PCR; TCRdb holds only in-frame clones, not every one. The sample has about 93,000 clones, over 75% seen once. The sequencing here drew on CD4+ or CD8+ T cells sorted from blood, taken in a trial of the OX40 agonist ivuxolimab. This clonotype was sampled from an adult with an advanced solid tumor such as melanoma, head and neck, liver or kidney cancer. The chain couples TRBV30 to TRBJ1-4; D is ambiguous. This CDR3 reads CAWSFHVNEKLFF. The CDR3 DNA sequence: TGTGCCTGGAGTTTCCACGTCAACGAAAAACTGTTTTTT.